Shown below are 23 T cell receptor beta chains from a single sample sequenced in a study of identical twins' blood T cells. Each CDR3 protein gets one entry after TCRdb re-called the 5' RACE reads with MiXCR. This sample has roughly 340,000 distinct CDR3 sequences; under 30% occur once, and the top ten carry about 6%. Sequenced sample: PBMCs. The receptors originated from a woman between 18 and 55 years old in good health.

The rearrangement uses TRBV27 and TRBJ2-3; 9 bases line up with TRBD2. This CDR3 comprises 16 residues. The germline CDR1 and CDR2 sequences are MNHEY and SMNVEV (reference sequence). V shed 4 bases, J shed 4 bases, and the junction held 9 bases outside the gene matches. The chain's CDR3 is CASSSRWRLAADTQYF. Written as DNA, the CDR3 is TGTGCCAGCAGTTCCAGATGGAGACTAGCGGCAGATACGCAGTATTTT.

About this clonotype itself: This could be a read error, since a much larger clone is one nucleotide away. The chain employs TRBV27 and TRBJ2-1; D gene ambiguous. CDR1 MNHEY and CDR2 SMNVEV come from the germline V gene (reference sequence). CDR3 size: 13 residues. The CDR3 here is CATSNRVYNEQFF. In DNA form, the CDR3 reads TGTGCCACCAGTAATCGAGTCTACAATGAGCAGTTCTTC.

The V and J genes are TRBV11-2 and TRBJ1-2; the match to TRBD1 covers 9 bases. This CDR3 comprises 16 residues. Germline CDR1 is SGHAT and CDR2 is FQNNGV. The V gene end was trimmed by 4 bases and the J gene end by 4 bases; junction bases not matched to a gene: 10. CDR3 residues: CASSSPAGQGSYGYTF. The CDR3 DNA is TGTGCCAGCAGCTCCCCAGCAGGACAGGGGAGCTATGGCTACACCTTC.

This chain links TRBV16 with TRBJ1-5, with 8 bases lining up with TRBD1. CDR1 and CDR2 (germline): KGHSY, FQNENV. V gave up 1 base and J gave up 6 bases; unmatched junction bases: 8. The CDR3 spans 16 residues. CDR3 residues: CASSQFSAGGGQPQHF. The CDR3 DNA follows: TGTGCCAGCAGCCAATTCTCTGCAGGGGGCGGTCAGCCCCAGCATTTT.

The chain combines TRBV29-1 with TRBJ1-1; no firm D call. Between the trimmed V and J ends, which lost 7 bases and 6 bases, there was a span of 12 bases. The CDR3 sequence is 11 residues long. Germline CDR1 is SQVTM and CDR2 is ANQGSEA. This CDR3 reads CSARPGPEAFF. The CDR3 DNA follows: TGCAGCGCTCGACCCGGTCCTGAAGCTTTCTTT.

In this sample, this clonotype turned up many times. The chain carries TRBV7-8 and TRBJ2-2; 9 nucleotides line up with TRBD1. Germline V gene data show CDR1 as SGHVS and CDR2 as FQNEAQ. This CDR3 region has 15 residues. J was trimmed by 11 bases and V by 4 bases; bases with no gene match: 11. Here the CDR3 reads CASSSRTGDFVELFF. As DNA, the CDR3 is TGTGCCAGCAGCTCTAGGACAGGGGACTTTGTTGAGCTGTTTTTT.

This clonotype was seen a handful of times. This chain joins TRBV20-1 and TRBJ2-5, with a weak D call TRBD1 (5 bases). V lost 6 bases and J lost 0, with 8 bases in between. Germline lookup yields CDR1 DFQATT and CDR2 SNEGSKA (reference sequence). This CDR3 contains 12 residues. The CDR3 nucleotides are TGCAGTGCCCTGACAGACCAAGAGACCCAGTACTTC. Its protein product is CSALTDQETQYF.

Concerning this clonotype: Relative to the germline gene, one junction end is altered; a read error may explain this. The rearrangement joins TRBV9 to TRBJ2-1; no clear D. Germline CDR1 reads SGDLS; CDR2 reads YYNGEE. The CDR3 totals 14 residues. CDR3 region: CSSSVDGRRNEQFF. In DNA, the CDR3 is TGTTCCAGCAGCGTAGACGGACGTAGGAATGAGCAGTTCTTC.

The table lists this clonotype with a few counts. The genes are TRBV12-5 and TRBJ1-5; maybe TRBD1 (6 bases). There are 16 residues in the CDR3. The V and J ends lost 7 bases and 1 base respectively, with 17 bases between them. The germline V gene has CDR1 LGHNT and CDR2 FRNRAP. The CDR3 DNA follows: TGTGCTAGTGCTCCGTCCAGGGGCAGAAGCAATCAGCCCCAGCATTTT. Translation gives CASAPSRGRSNQPQHF.

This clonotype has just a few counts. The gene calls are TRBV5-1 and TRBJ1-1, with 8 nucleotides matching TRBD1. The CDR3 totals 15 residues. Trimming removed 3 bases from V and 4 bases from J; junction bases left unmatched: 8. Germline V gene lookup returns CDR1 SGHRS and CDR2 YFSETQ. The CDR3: CASSSQQGGSTEAFF. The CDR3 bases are TGCGCCAGCAGCTCGCAACAGGGGGGAAGCACTGAAGCTTTCTTT.

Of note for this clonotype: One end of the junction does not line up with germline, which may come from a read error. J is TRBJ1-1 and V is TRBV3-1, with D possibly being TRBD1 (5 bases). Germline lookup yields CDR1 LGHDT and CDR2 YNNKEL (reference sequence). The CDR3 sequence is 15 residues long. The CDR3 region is CASSPRAGRRTEVFF. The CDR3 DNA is TGTGCCAGCAGCCCCCGCGCGGGACGACGGACTGAAGTTTTCTTT.

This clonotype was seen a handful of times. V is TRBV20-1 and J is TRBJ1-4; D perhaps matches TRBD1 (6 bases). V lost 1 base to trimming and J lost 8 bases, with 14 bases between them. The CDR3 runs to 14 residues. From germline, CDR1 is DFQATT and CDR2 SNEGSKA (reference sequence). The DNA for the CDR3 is TGCAGTGCTAGAGGTCCCAGGGGTCCGGAAAAACTGTTTTTT. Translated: CSARGPRGPEKLFF.

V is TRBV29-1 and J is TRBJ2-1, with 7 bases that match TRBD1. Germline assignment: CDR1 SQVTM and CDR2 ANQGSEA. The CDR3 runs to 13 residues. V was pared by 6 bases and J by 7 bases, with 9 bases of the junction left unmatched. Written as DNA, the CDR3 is TGCAGCGTGCCAATGGACAGGCCTAATGAGCAGTTCTTC. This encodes CSVPMDRPNEQFF.

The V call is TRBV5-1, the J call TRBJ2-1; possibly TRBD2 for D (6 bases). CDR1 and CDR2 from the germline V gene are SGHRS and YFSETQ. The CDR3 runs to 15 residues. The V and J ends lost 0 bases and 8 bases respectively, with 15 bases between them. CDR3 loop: CASSLGLAHYDEQFF. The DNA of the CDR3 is TGCGCCAGCAGCTTGGGCCTAGCGCATTACGATGAGCAGTTCTTC.

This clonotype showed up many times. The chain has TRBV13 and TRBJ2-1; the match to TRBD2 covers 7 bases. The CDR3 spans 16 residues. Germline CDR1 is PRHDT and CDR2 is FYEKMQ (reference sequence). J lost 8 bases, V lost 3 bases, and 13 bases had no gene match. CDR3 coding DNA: TGTGCCAGCAGCTTTTTAGCAGGGAGGGCCAGTTATGAGCAGTTCTTC. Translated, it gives CASSFLAGRASYEQFF.

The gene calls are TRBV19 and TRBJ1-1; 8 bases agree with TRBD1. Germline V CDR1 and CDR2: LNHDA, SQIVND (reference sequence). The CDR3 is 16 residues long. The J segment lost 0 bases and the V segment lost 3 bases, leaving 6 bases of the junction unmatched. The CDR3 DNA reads TGTGCCAGTAGTATTTTAGGGGACAGGATGAACACTGAAGCTTTCTTT. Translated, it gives CASSILGDRMNTEAFF.

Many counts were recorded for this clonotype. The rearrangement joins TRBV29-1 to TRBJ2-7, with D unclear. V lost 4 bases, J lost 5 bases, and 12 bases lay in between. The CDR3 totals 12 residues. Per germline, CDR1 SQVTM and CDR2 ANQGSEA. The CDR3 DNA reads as TGCAGCGTTGTGGTCAGGCAGAACGAGCAGTACTTC. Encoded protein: CSVVVRQNEQYF.

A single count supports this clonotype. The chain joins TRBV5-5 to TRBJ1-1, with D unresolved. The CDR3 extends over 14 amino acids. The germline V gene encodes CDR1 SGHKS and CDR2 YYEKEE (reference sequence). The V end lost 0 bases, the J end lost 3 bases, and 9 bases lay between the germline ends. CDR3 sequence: CASSLEVGDTEAFF. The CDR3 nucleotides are TGTGCCAGCAGCTTGGAGGTCGGGGACACTGAAGCTTTCTTT.

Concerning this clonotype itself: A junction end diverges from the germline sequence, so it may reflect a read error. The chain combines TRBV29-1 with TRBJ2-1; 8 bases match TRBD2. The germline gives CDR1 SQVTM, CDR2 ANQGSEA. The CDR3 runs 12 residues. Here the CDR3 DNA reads TGCGGCGTGGGACTAGGTTTCAATGAGCAGTTCTTC. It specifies CGVGLGFNEQFF.

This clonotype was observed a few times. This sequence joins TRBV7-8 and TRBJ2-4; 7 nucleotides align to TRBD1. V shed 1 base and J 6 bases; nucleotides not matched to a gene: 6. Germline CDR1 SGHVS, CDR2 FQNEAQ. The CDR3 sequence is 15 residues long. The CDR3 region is CASSLDSAGGNIQYF. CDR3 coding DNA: TGTGCCAGCAGCTTAGACTCCGCAGGGGGAAACATTCAGTACTTC. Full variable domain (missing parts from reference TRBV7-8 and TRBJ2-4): GAGVSQSPRYKVAKRGQDVALRCDPISGHVSLFWYQQALGQGPEFLTYFQNEAQLDKSGLPSDRFFAERPEGSVSTLKIQRTQQEDSAVYLCASSLDSAGGNIQYFGAGTRLSVL.

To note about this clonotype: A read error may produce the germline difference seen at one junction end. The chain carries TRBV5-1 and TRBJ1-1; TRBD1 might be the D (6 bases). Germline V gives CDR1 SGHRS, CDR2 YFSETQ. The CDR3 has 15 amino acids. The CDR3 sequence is CASSLGGQRNAEAFF. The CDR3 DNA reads TGCGCCAGCAGCTTGGGAGGACAGAGGAACGCTGAAGCTTTCTTT.

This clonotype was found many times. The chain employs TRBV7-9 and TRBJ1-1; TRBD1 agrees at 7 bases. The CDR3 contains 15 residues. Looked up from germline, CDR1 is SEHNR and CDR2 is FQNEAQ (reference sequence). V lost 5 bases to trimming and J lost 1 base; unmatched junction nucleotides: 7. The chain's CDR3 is CASSPQQGRNTEAFF. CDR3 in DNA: TGTGCCAGCAGCCCCCAACAGGGGAGGAACACTGAAGCTTTCTTT. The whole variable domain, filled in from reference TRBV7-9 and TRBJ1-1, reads DTGVSQNPRHKITKRGQNVTFRCDPISEHNRLYWYRQTLGQGPEFLTYFQNEAQLEKSRLLSDRFSAERPKGSFSTLEIQRTEQGDSAMYLCASSPQQGRNTEAFFGQGTRLTVV.

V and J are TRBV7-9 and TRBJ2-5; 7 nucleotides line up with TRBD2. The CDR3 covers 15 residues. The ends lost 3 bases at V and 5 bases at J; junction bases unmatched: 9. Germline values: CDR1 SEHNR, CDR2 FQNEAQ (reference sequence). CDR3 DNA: TGTGCCAGCAGCTTTCATCTTAGCGGGCCGGAGACCCAGTACTTC. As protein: CASSFHLSGPETQYF.